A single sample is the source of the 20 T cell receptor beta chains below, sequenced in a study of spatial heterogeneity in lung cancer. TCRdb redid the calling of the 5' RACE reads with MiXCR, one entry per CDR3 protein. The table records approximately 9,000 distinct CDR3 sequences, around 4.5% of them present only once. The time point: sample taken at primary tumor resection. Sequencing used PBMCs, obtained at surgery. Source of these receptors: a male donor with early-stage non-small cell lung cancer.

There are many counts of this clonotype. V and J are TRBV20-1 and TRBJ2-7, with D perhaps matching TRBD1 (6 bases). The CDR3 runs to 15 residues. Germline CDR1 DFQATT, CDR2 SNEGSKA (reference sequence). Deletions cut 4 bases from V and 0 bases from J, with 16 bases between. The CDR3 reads CSAIGQNFNSYEQYF. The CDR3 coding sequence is TGCAGTGCTATAGGACAGAACTTTAACTCCTACGAGCAGTACTTC.

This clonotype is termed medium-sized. In DNA form, the CDR3 reads TGTGCCAGCAGCCTGCTGCAGGGGACCTTTTCCCATGAGCAGTATTTT. Its translation: CASSLLQGTFSHEQYF. The chain couples TRBV7-9 to TRBJ2-3, with D perhaps matching TRBD1 (6 bases). The length of the CDR3 is 16 residues. The ends were cut back, 5 bases at V and 11 bases at J, with 26 bases in the middle. Germline V CDR1 and CDR2: SEHNR, FQNEAQ (reference sequence).

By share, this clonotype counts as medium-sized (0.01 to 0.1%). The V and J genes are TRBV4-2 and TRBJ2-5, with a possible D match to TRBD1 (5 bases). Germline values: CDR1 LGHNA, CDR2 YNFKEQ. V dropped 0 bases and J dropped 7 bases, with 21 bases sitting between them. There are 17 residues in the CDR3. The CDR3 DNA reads TGTGCCAGCAGCCAAGATCCGGTCTCGTACCTGGGGCGGACCCAGTACTTC. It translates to CASSQDPVSYLGRTQYF.

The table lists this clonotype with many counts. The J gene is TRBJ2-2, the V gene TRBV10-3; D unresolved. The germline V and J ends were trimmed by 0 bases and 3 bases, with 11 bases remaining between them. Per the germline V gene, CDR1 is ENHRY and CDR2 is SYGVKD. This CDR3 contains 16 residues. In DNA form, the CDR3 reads TGTGCCATCAGTGAGTCGAAGAGTCGGGACACCGGGGAGCTGTTTTTT. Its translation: CAISESKSRDTGELFF.

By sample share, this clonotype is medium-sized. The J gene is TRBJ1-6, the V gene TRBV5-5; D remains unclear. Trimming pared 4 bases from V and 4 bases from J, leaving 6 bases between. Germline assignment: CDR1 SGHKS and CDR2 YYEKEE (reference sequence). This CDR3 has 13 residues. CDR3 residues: CASSGSYNSPLHF. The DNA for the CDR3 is TGTGCCAGCAGCGGGTCTTATAATTCACCCCTCCACTTT.

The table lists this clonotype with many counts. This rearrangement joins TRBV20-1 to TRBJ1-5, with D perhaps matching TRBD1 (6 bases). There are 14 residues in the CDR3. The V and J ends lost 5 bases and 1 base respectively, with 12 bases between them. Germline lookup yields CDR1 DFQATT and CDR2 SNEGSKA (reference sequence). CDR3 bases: TGCAGTGCTTGGGGGGGCGGAAGCAATCAGCCCCAGCATTTT. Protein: CSAWGGGSNQPQHF.

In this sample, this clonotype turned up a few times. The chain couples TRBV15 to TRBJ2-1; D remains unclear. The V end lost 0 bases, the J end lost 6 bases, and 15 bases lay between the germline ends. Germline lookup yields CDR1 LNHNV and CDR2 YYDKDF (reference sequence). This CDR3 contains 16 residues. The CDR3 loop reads CATSREVARRVNEQFF. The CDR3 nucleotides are TGTGCCACCAGCAGAGAGGTAGCCAGGCGAGTCAATGAGCAGTTCTTC.

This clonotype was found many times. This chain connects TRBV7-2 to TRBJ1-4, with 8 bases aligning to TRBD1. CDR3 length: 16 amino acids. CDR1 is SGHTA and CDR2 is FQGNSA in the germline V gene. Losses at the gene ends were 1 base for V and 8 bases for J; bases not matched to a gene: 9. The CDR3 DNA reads TGTGCCAGCAGCTTAGACAAGCGACAGGGGCGCGAAAAACTGTTTTTT. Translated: CASSLDKRQGREKLFF.

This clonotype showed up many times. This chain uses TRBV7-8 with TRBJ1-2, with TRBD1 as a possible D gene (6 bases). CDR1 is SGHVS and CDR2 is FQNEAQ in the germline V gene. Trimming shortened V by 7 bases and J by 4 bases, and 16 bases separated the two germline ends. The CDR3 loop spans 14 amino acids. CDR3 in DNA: TGTGCCAGCACTCTCAAAAGGGGGGGCTATGGCTACACCTTC. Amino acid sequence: CASTLKRGGYGYTF.

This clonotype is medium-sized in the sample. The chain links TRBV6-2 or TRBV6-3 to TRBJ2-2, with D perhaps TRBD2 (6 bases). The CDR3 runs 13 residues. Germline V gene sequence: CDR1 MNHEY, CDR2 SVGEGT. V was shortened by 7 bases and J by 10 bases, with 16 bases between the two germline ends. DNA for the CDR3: TGTGCCAGCAATTTAGGCGGGGCTTTGGAGCTGTTTTTT. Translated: CASNLGGALELFF.

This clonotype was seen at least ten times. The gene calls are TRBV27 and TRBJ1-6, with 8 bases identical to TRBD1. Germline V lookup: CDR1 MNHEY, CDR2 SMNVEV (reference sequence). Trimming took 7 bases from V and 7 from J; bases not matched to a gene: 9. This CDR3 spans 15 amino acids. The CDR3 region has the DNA TGTGCCAGCAACCACCGGAGACAGGGGAATTCACCCCTCCACTTT. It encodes CASNHRRQGNSPLHF.

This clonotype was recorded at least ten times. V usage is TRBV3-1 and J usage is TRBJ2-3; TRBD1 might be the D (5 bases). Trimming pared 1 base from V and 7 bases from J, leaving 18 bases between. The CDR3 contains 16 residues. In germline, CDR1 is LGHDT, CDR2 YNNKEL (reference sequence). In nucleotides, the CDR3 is TGTGCCAGCAGCCAAGCGACAGACTCGAATCAAAATACGCAGTATTTT. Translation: CASSQATDSNQNTQYF.

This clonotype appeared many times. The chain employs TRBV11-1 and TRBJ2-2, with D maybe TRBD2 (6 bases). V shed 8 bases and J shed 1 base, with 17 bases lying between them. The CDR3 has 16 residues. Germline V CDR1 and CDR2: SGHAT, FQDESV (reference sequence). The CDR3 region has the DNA TGTGCCAGCGCAGTGCGGGGCCGGCAGAACACCGGGGAGCTGTTTTTT. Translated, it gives CASAVRGRQNTGELFF.

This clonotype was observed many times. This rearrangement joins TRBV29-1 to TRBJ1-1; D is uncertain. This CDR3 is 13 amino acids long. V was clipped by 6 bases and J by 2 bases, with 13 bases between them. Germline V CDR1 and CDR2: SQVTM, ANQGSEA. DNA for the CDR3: TGCAGCGTCCCCAAGGAGGGAAACACTGAAGCTTTCTTT. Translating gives CSVPKEGNTEAFF.

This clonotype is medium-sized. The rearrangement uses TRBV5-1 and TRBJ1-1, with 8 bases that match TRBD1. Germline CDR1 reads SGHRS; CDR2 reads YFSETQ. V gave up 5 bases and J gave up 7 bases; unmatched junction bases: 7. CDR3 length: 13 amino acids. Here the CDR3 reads CASRWTGSGEAFF. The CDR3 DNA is TGCGCCAGCAGGTGGACAGGGTCGGGTGAAGCTTTCTTT.

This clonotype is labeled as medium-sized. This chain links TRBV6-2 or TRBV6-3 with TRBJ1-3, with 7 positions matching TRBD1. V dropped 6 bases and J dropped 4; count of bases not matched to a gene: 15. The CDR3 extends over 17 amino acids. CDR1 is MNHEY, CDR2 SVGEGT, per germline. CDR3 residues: CASSYLTTGTRGNTIYF. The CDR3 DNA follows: TGTGCCAGCAGCTACCTCACGACAGGGACAAGAGGAAACACCATATATTTT.

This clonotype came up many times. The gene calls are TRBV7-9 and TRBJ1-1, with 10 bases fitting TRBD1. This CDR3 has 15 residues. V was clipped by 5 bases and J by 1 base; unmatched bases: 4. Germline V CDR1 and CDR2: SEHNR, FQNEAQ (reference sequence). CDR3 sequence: CASSDRGRRNTEAFF. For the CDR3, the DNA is TGTGCCAGCAGCGACAGGGGGCGAAGGAACACTGAAGCTTTCTTT.

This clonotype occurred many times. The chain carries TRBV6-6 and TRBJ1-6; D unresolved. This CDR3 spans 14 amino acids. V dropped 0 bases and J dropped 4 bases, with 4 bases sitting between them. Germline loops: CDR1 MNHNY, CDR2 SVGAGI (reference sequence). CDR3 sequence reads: CASSYSNYNSPLHF. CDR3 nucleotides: TGTGCCAGCAGTTACTCGAATTATAATTCACCCCTCCACTTT.

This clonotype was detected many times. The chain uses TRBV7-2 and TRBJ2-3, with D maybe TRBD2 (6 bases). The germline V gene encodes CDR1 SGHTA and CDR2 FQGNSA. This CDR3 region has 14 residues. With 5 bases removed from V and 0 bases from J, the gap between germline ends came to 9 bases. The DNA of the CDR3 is TGTGCCAGCAGCCAGGGAGGTAGCACAGATACGCAGTATTTT. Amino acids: CASSQGGSTDTQYF.

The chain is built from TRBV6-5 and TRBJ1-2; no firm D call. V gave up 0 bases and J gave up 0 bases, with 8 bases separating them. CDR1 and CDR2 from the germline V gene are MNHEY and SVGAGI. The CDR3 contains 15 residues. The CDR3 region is CASSYSWLANYGYTF. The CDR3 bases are TGTGCCAGCAGTTACTCTTGGCTAGCTAACTATGGCTACACCTTC.